This is a list of T cell receptor beta chains from one sample in a study of tumor and adjacent non-tumor tissue in lung cancer. TCRdb processed the multiplex PCR reads anew with MiXCR; each CDR3 protein has one entry. The data contain 40,000 to 55,000 distinct CDR3 sequences, 74% of them singletons. Sample: distant non-tumor lung tissue. The receptors were gathered from a woman aged 55-70 years with non-small cell lung cancer. Each CDR3 is given with its conserved first and last residue. D genes are given only for firm matches. Clone sizes are given selectively: once, few, many, or a class where the clone is expanded.

j_gene,v_gene,d_gene,abundance,CDR3nt,CDR3aa
TRBJ2-1,TRBV4-3,-,-,TGCGCCAGCTGCCAAGATCCAAGGGGGATGAATGAACAGTTCTTC,CASCQDPRGMNEQFF
TRBJ2-7,TRBV6-5,TRBD1,-,TGTGCCAACAGTGACGCCGGGACAGGGATATACGAGCAGTACTTC,CANSDAGTGIYEQYF
TRBJ2-7,TRBV12-3/TRBV12-4,-,many,TGTGCCAGCAGTTCTTCCAGGGGGGTCCACGAGCAGTACTTC,CASSSSRGVHEQYF
TRBJ2-7,TRBV6-5,TRBD1,-,TGTGCCAGCAGGTACACCGGGACAGGGGGCTACGAGAAGTACTTC,CASRYTGTGGYEKYF
TRBJ2-5,TRBV11-3,-,-,TGTGCCAGCAACGTAGATCTGGGTACAACAGGAGAGACCCAGTACTTC,CASNVDLGTTGETQYF
TRBJ1-6,TRBV4-1,TRBD1,-,TGCGCCAGCAGCCCGACGACAGGGATGGGTAATTCATCCCTCCACTTT,CASSPTTGMGNSSLHF
TRBJ2-3,TRBV29-1,TRBD2,-,TGCAGCGTGGCTAGCGGGGGGCTTGGAGATACGCAGTATTTT,CSVASGGLGDTQYF
TRBJ2-3,TRBV12-3/TRBV12-4,-,few,TGTGCCGGCAGTTCAACCGGGACCGGGGCGACGGATACGCAGTATTTT,CAGSSTGTGATDTQYF
TRBJ2-3,TRBV4-3,TRBD1,-,TGCGCCTGCAGCTCAGGGACAGGAGTTAACACAGATACGCAGTATTTT,CACSSGTGVNTDTQYF
TRBJ2-7,TRBV6-2/TRBV6-3,TRBD1,-,TGTGCCAGCAGGGACAGGTTCAGGGAGCAGTACTTC,CASRDRFREQYF
TRBJ1-5,TRBV28,-,-,TGTGCCAGCAATTTAGTGACAGCCACTAATCAGCCCCAGCACTTT,CASNLVTATNQPQHF
TRBJ1-1,TRBV28,-,-,TGTGCCAGCAGTTTGGACAGCAGATTAATGAACGCTGAAGCTTTCTTT,CASSLDSRLMNAEAFF
TRBJ1-4,TRBV5-1,-,-,TGCGCCAGCAGCTTGACAGTAGCAACTAATGGAAAACTGTTTTTT,CASSLTVATNGKLFF
TRBJ1-5,TRBV12-3/TRBV12-4,TRBD1,-,TGTGCCAGCAGCCCCGGGACAGCGCTGAAGTCCCAGCATTTT,CASSPGTALKSQHF
TRBJ2-1,TRBV11-2,-,once,TGTGCCAGCAGCTTAGTAATGGGACTGGCTGGGGCTAAGAATGAGCAGTTCTTC,CASSLVMGLAGAKNEQFF
TRBJ1-1,TRBV6-2/TRBV6-3,-,-,TGTGCCAGCACCACCGACTGGGAGAACACTGAAGCTCTCTTT,CASTTDWENTEALF
TRBJ2-5,TRBV6-5,TRBD1,-,TGTGCCAGCAGTAGGACAGGGGGTCAAGAGACCCGGTACTTC,CASSRTGGQETRYF
TRBJ2-2,TRBV28,-,-,TGTGCCTGCCGCCAGACATACACGGGGGAGCTGTTTTTT,CACRQTYTGELFF
TRBJ1-4,TRBV11-3,-,-,TGTGCCAGCAACTTTGACAGCCGAGATGCATCTAATGAAGAACTGTTTTTT,CASNFDSRDASNEELFF
TRBJ2-1,TRBV20-1,-,many,TGCAGTGCCCCCAACGGGAACAATGAGCAGTTCTTC,CSAPNGNNEQFF
TRBJ2-3,TRBV5-4,-,-,TGTGCCAGCTGCTTAGCGGTGGTACGAAACACAGATACGCAGTATTTT,CASCLAVVRNTDTQYF
TRBJ2-1,TRBV11-2,-,many,TGTGCCAGCAGGGCTGAGCTAGGTCGGTTGTTCTTC,CASRAELGRLFF
TRBJ2-1,TRBV6-2/TRBV6-3,TRBD2,-,TGTGTCAGTACCAATCCCGTTTTAGCGGGGAGGGACAATGAGCAGTTCTTC,CVSTNPVLAGRDNEQFF
TRBJ2-3,TRBV4-2,-,-,TGTGCCAGCGGCCACCAGGGACCCCTAGATACGCAGTATTTT,CASGHQGPLDTQYF
TRBJ2-4,TRBV21-1,-,-,TGTGCCAGCAGCAAAAAGGTCCCGGGCAAGGGTGGGAATCCCAAAAACATTCAGTACTTC,CASSKKVPGKGGNPKNIQYF
TRBJ2-7,TRBV6-2/TRBV6-3,-,-,TGTGTCAGCAGGCCTTCTGGGAGCTCCTATGAGCAATACTTC,CVSRPSGSSYEQYF
TRBJ2-7,TRBV11-3,-,-,TGTACCAGCAGCCCGCGACTAGTTCTCGAGCAGTACTTC,CTSSPRLVLEQYF
TRBJ2-3,TRBV11-2,-,few,TGTGTCAGTAGCTCCTTAGCGATGAACACAGATACGCAGTATTTT,CVSSSLAMNTDTQYF
TRBJ1-1,TRBV14,-,-,TGTGCCAGCAGCTGGGACATGAACACTGAAGCCTTCTTT,CASSWDMNTEAFF
TRBJ1-2,TRBV28,-,-,TGTGCAAGCAGTCAGGGAGCCTATGACTACACCTTC,CASSQGAYDYTF
TRBJ2-3,TRBV7-8,-,-,TGTGCCTGCAGCGAACTAGCAGGGGCTTCACCCGGTATGCAGTATTTT,CACSELAGASPGMQYF
TRBJ2-7,TRBV10-3,-,-,TGTGCCATCAGTGAGCGAGGCCGTGACGAGGAGCAGTACTTC,CAISERGRDEEQYF
TRBJ1-4,TRBV6-5,-,-,TGTCCCAGCAGGGTAGTCAGGGCTGGGGGAAAACCGTTTTTT,CPSRVVRAGGKPFF
TRBJ2-2,TRBV7-8,-,-,TGTGCCAGCAGCTTACCCGGAGCGAGCATCGGGGAGCTGTTTTTT,CASSLPGASIGELFF
TRBJ2-7,TRBV6-2/TRBV6-3,-,-,TGTGCCAGCAGCAGTGAGCCCTCAAGCTCCTACGAGCAATACTTC,CASSSEPSSSYEQYF
TRBJ2-3,TRBV20-1,-,-,TGCGGTGCTAGAGATCGGGGGTTAACCTCAGATACGCAGTATTTT,CGARDRGLTSDTQYF
TRBJ1-6,TRBV6-1,-,-,TGTGCCAGCAGTGCGGCAGGGTGCGTTTATTCACCCATCCACTTT,CASSAAGCVYSPIHF
TRBJ2-1,TRBV20-1,TRBD2,many,TGCAGTGCACAGCCGGGACTAGCGGGAGGATACAATGAGCAGTTCTTC,CSAQPGLAGGYNEQFF
TRBJ2-2,TRBV6-5,-,-,TGTGCCAGCAGTTACGATTCGGGAACCAGGGAGCTATTTTTT,CASSYDSGTRELFF
TRBJ2-1,TRBV29-1,-,-,TGCAGCGTTGGTGGAGGGAACTCCTACAAAGAGCAGTTCTTC,CSVGGGNSYKEQFF